The rows below give T cell receptor beta chains drawn from one sample of a study of cytomegalovirus exposure and HLA in healthy donors. The table came from immunoSEQ multiplex PCR; TCRdb's copy has only in-frame clones and leaves some out. Here the sample spans around 200,000 clones, approximately 79% being singletons. The sequenced sample consisted of PBMCs. The receptors come from a man aged 50 to 60 in good health and CMV-seronegative. CDR3s include the opening cysteine and the closing phenylalanine or tryptophan. Each record gives: J gene, D gene, V gene, CDR3 protein. The D gene is left open where the match is weak.

TRBJ1-5	-	TRBV28	CASSTQKGGKQPQHF
TRBJ2-3	TRBD2	TRBV6-5	CASRSSGRGADTQYF
TRBJ1-1	TRBD1	TRBV4-1	CASSLRTGTTEAFF
TRBJ2-2	-	TRBV9	CASSHPGELFF
TRBJ1-2	-	TRBV5-1	CASSLIPGYYGYTF
TRBJ1-2	-	TRBV11-2	CASSLDVGGNYGYTF
TRBJ2-7	TRBD2	TRBV7-7	CASSLEASGYEQYF
TRBJ2-2	-	TRBV11-1	CASSSGGGSTGELFF
TRBJ1-1	-	TRBV13	CASSFHRDGAFF
TRBJ1-5	-	TRBV27	CASSLSREYNQPQHF
TRBJ2-1	TRBD2	TRBV7-9	CASSLAGTSGSANEQFF
TRBJ2-7	TRBD1	TRBV30	CALNRGIFYEQYF
TRBJ2-1	-	TRBV27	CASSPGTGVSEFF
TRBJ2-2	TRBD2	TRBV5-4	CASSFDSGRAVGGELFF
TRBJ2-5	-	TRBV9	CASSVAPQETQYF
TRBJ2-5	TRBD2	TRBV5-1	CASSLDGLAGEGETQYF
TRBJ2-7	-	TRBV15	CATRGGGEQYF
TRBJ2-2	TRBD2	TRBV9	CASRGLAGGEAGELFF
TRBJ1-1	-	TRBV6-6	CASTKGRGTEAFF
TRBJ1-2	-	TRBV19	CASSIGLSNYGYTF
TRBJ2-5	-	TRBV19	CASSFGQTQYF
TRBJ2-7	TRBD1	TRBV28	CASSLDRGEQYF
-	-	TRBV28	CASSSRTGFRVYEQYF
TRBJ2-7	TRBD1	TRBV6-5	CASSPNRGQNEQYF
TRBJ2-1	-	TRBV10-1	CASSESTGYNEQFF
TRBJ2-7	TRBD1	TRBV2	CASSKSSTGEQYF
TRBJ2-6	-	TRBV28	CASSEPGRGVTGANVLTF
TRBJ2-5	TRBD2	TRBV5-1	CASSLGLAGSVETQYF
TRBJ1-1	TRBD1	TRBV6-1	CASRVLTGGPTEAFF
TRBJ2-7	TRBD1	TRBV19	CASSSAGGGSYEQYF
TRBJ2-5	-	TRBV18	CASSLNQGSGETQYF
TRBJ2-7	-	TRBV28	CASSLSPRSYEQYF
TRBJ2-7	TRBD2	TRBV12-5	CASGLVPVLAVFAYEQYF
TRBJ2-7	-	TRBV5-1	CASSPSAVSSYEQYF
TRBJ2-1	TRBD2	TRBV27	CASSLSGSSYNEQFF
TRBJ1-4	-	TRBV18	CASSPIRYGEKLFF
TRBJ1-2	-	TRBV28	CASGQGLGYGYTF
TRBJ2-1	-	TRBV20-1	CSAGGRDEQFF
TRBJ2-2	TRBD1	TRBV4-1	CASSLAPPGTGMDGELFF
TRBJ1-3	-	TRBV18	CASSPPRDSGNTIYF
TRBJ2-7	-	TRBV29-1	CSVTTSTANEQYF
TRBJ2-1	-	TRBV4-2	CASSGGSTYNEQFF
TRBJ1-2	TRBD1	TRBV5-1	CASWPGGASGGGYTF
TRBJ1-1	TRBD1	TRBV28	CASSLTGVNTEAFF
TRBJ1-1	-	TRBV2	CASSVTGPAGNTEAFF
TRBJ2-1	TRBD2	TRBV5-1	CASSPNSGLAANEQFF
TRBJ1-2	-	TRBV9	CASSVNRQAPNYGYTF
TRBJ2-7	TRBD1	TRBV18	CASSLRRDRGAYEQYF
TRBJ2-3	-	TRBV5-8	CASNHRSGRAFGTDTQYF
TRBJ1-5	-	TRBV19	CASSIPGHRQEPQHF
TRBJ1-1	TRBD1	TRBV18	CASSPRQGATEAFF
TRBJ2-7	-	TRBV7-9	CASSLVSPTRSYEQYF
TRBJ1-5	-	TRBV7-9	CASSRGTAINQPQHF
TRBJ2-7	TRBD2	TRBV6-5	CASRSSGAYEQYF
TRBJ1-5	-	TRBV18	CASSPEGMNQPQHF